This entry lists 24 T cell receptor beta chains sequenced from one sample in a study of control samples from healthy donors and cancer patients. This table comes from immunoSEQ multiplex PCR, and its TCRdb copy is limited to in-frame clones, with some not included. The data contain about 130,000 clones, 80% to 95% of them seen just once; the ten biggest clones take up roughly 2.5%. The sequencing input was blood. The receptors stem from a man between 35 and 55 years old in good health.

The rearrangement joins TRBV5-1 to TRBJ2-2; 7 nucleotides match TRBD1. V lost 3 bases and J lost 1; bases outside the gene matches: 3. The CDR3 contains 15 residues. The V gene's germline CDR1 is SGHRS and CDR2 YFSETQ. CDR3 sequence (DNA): TGCGCCAGCAGCTCGAGGACAGGGAACACCGGGGAGCTGTTTTTT. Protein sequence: CASSSRTGNTGELFF.

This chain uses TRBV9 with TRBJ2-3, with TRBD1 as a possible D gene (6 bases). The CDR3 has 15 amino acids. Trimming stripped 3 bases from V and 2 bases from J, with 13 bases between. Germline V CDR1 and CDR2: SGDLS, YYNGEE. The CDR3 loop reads CASSDQGTHTDTQYF. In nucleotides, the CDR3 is TGTGCCAGCAGCGATCAGGGGACCCACACAGATACGCAGTATTTT.

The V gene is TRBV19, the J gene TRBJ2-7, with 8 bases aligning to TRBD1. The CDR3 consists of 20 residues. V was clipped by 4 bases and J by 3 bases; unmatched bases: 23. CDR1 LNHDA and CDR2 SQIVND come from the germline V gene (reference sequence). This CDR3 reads CASSTYRRDRNRRGLYEQYF. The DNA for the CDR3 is TGTGCCAGTAGTACCTACCGCCGGGACAGGAACCGGAGGGGCCTCTACGAGCAGTACTTC.

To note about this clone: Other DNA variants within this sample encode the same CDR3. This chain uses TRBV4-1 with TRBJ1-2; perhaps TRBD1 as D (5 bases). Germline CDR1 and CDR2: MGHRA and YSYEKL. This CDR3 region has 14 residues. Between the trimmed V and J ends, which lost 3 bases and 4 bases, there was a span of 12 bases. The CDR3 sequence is CASSQGGGGYGYTF. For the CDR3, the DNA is TGCGCCAGCAGCCAGGGTGGGGGAGGCTATGGCTACACCTTC.

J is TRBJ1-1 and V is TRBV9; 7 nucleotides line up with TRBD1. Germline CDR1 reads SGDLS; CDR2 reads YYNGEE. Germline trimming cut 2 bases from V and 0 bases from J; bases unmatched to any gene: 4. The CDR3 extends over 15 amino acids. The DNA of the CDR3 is TGTGCCAGCAGCGTCGGGACAGCCCTGAACACTGAAGCTTTCTTT. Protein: CASSVGTALNTEAFF. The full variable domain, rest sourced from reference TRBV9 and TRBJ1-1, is DSGVTQTPKHLITATGQRVTLRCSPRSGDLSVYWYQQSLDQGLQFLIQYYNGEERAKGNILERFSAQQFPDLHSELNLSSLELGDSALYFCASSVGTALNTEAFFGQGTRLTVV.

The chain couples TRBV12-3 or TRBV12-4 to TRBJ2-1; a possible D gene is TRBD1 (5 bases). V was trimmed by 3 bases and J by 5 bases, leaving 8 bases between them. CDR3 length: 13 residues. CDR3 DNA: TGTGCCAGCAGTTTTTCAGGGCACAATGAGCAGTTCTTC. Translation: CASSFSGHNEQFF.

The CDR3, as DNA: TGTGCCAGTAGTCTAGCGGGGGGGAATTACAATGAGCAGTTCTTC. The encoded protein is CASSLAGGNYNEQFF. J is TRBJ2-1 and V is TRBV19; 12 positions agree with TRBD2. CDR1 is LNHDA and CDR2 is SQIVND in the germline V gene (reference sequence). Losses at the gene ends were 5 bases for V and 4 bases for J; bases not matched to a gene: 3. The CDR3 covers 15 residues.

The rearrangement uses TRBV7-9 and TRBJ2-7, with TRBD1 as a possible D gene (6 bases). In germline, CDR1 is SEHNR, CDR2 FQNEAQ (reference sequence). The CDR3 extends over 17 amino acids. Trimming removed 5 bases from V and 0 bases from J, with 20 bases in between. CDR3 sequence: CASSLKGQGFLSYEQYF. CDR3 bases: TGTGCCAGCAGCCTGAAAGGTCAGGGGTTCCTCTCCTACGAGCAGTACTTC.

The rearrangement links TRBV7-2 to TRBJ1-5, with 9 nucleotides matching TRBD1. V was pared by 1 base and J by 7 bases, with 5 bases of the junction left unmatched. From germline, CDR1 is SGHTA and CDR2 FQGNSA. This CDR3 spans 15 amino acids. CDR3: CASSLGTGGRQPQHF. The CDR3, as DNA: TGTGCCAGCAGCTTAGGAACAGGGGGCCGACAGCCCCAGCATTTT.

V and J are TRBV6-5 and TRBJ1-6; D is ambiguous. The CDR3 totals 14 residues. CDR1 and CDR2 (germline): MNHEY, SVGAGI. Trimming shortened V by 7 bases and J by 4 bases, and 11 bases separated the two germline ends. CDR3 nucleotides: TGTGCCAGCACCTTGACAAAATATAATTCACCCCTCCACTTT. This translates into CASTLTKYNSPLHF.

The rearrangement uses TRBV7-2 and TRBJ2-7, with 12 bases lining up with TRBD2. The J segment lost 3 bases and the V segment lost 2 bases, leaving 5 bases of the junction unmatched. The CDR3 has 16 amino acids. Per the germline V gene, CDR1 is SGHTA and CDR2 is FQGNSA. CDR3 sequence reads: CASSLYVLAGGYEQYF. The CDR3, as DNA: TGTGCCAGCAGCTTATATGTACTAGCGGGGGGCTACGAGCAGTACTTC.

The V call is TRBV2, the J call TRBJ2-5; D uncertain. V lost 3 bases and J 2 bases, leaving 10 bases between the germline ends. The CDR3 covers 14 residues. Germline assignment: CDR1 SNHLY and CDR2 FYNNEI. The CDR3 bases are TGTGCCAGCAGTGACGCGAGAATGCAAGAGACCCAGTACTTC. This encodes CASSDARMQETQYF.

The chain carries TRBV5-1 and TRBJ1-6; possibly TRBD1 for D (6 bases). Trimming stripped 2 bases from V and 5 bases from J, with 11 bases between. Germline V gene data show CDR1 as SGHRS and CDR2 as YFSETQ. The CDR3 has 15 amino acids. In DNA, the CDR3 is TGCGCCAGCAGCTTACAGGGAAACGATAATTCACCCCTCCACTTT. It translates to CASSLQGNDNSPLHF. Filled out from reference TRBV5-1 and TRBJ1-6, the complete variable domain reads KAGVTQTPRYLIKTRGQQVTLSCSPISGHRSVSWYQQTPGQGLQFLFEYFSETQRNKGNFPGRFSGRQFSNSRSEMNVSTLELGDSALYLCASSLQGNDNSPLHFGNGTRLTVT.

The DNA of the CDR3 is TGTGCCAGCAGCCAAGAGGAGGGAAACTATGGCTACACCTTC. This sequence encodes CASSQEEGNYGYTF. The V gene is TRBV4-2, the J gene TRBJ1-2; D remains unclear. The CDR3 runs to 14 residues. The germline V and J ends were trimmed by 0 bases and 2 bases, with 7 bases remaining between them. The germline gives CDR1 LGHNA, CDR2 YNFKEQ.

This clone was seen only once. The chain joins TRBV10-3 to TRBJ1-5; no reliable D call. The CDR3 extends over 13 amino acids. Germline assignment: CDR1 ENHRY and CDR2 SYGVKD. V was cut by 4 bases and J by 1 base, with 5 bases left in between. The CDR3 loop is CAISADSNQPQHF. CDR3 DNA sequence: TGTGCCATCAGTGCGGACAGCAATCAGCCCCAGCATTTT.

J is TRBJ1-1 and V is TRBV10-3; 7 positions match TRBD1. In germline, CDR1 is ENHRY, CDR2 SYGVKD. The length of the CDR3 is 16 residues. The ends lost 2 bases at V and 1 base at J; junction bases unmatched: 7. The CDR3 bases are TGTGCCATCAGTGAGAAGGGTCAGGGGGGGAACACTGAAGCTTTCTTT. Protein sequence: CAISEKGQGGNTEAFF.

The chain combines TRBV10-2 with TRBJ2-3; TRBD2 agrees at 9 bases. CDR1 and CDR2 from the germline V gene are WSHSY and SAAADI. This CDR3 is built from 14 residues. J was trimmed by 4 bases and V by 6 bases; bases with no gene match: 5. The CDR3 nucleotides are TGCGCCAGCAGGCGGGGGGGCGGCGCAGATACGCAGTATTTT. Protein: CASRRGGGADTQYF.

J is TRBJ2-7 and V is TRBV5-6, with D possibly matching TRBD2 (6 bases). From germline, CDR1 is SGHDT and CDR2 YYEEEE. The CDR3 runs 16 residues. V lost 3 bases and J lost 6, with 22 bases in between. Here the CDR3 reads CASSWRVGQGGTEQYF. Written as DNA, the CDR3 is TGTGCCAGCAGCTGGAGGGTCGGGCAAGGTGGGACCGAGCAGTACTTC. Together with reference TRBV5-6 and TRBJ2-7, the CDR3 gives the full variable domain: DAGVTQSPTHLIKTRGQQVTLRCSPKSGHDTVSWYQQALGQGPQFIFQYYEEEERQRGNFPDRFSGHQFPNYSSELNVNALLLGDSALYLCASSWRVGQGGTEQYFGPGTRLTVT.

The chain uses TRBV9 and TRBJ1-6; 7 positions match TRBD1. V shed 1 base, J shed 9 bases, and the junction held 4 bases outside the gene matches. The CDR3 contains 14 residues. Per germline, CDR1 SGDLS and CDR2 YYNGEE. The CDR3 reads CASSVTGEASPLHF. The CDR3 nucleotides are TGTGCCAGCAGCGTAACAGGGGAGGCTTCACCCCTCCACTTT.

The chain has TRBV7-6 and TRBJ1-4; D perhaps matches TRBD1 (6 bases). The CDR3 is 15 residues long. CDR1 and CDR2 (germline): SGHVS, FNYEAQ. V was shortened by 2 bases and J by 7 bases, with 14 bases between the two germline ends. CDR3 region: CASSLIGGRGEKLFF. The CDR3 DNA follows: TGTGCCAGCAGCTTAATTGGGGGGCGCGGTGAAAAACTGTTTTTT.

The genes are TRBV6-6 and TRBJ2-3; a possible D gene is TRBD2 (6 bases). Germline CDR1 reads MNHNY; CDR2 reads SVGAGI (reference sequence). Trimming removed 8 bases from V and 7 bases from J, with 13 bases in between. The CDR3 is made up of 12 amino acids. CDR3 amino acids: CASRDWENTQYF. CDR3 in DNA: TGTGCCAGCCGGGACTGGGAAAATACGCAGTATTTT.

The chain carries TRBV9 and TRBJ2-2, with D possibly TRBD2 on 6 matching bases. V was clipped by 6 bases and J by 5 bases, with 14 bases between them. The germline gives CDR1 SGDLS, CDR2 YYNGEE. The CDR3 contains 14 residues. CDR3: CASTAGLRTGELFF. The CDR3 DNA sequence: TGTGCCAGCACTGCTGGACTACGAACCGGGGAGCTGTTTTTT. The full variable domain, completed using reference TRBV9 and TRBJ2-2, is DSGVTQTPKHLITATGQRVTLRCSPRSGDLSVYWYQQSLDQGLQFLIQYYNGEERAKGNILERFSAQQFPDLHSELNLSSLELGDSALYFCASTAGLRTGELFFGEGSRLTVL.

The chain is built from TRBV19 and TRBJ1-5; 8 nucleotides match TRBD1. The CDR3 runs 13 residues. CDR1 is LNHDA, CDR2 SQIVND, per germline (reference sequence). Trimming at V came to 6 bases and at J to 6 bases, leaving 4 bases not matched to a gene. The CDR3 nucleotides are TGTGCCAGTAGGCGGACAGGGCTTCAGCCCCAGCATTTT. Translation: CASRRTGLQPQHF.

CDR3 coding DNA: TGCGCCAGCAGCTTGGGGAAAAGCACCGGGGAGCTGTTTTTT. It encodes CASSLGKSTGELFF. The rearrangement uses TRBV5-1 and TRBJ2-2; D is unresolved. This CDR3 is 14 amino acids long. The V gene lost 0 bases and the J gene lost 4 bases, with 7 bases spanning the gap. CDR1 and CDR2 (germline): SGHRS, YFSETQ.